Below are 8 T cell receptor beta chains sequenced from a single sample in a study of blood T cell repertoires in COVID-19. The table came from immunoSEQ multiplex PCR; TCRdb's copy has only in-frame clones and leaves some out. The repertoire consists of over 120,000 clones, with about 80% occurring once and the leading ten covering 3% to 3.5%. Input material: peripheral blood. These receptors were obtained from a woman older than 75 with acute or convalescent COVID-19.

This clone was observed a single time. The chain recombines TRBV5-1 with TRBJ1-2, with D perhaps matching TRBD1 (6 bases). The ends were cut back, 5 bases at V and 4 bases at J, with 15 bases in the middle. The CDR3 totals 14 residues. Germline V lookup: CDR1 SGHRS, CDR2 YFSETQ. The CDR3: CASSREGGAYGYTF. The DNA of the CDR3 is TGCGCCAGCAGTCGCGAGGGGGGGGCCTATGGCTACACCTTC.

The V and J genes are TRBV5-1 and TRBJ1-3; the D gene is possibly TRBD1 (6 bases). CDR3 length equals 16 residues. The V end was cut by 4 bases, the J end by 4 bases, with 18 bases between. Germline V lookup: CDR1 SGHRS, CDR2 YFSETQ. The CDR3, as DNA: TGCGCCAGCAGCCCGGGGACAAGAGAGCTAGGAAACACCATATATTTT. It encodes CASSPGTRELGNTIYF.

This clone was detected only a few times. This chain links TRBV7-8 with TRBJ2-2; 11 bases are shared with TRBD1. This CDR3 is 17 amino acids long. J lost 4 bases, V lost 3 bases, and 7 bases had no gene match. Germline values: CDR1 SGHVS, CDR2 FQNEAQ. The CDR3 loop is CASSLLDRGLGTGELFF. CDR3 bases: TGTGCCAGCAGCTTGCTGGACAGGGGGCTGGGCACCGGGGAGCTGTTTTTT.

The chain combines TRBV2 with TRBJ1-1; tentatively, D is TRBD1 (5 bases). The CDR3 covers 16 residues. Germline loops: CDR1 SNHLY, CDR2 FYNNEI. Trimming shortened V by 5 bases and J by 2 bases, and 18 bases separated the two germline ends. The CDR3 sequence is CASSNILGRANTEAFF. In DNA, the CDR3 is TGTGCCAGCAGTAATATCCTTGGCAGGGCAAACACTGAAGCTTTCTTT.

In this sample, this clone turned up a few times. The chain has TRBV19 and TRBJ1-6; 7 bases match TRBD1. Per germline, CDR1 LNHDA and CDR2 SQIVND (reference sequence). The CDR3 runs 17 residues. Germline trimming cut 5 bases from V and 0 bases from J; bases unmatched to any gene: 7. The CDR3: CASSPAGGSSYNSPLHF. The CDR3 nucleotides read TGTGCCAGTAGTCCGGCAGGGGGAAGCTCCTATAATTCACCCCTCCACTTT.

The chain recombines TRBV12-5 with TRBJ1-1, with D unresolved. Germline V gene lookup returns CDR1 LGHNT and CDR2 FRNRAP. CDR3 length equals 13 residues. V shed 7 bases and J shed 10 bases, with 19 bases lying between them. CDR3 sequence: CASATDQQRVAFF. CDR3 coding DNA: TGTGCTAGTGCCACAGACCAGCAACGCGTAGCTTTCTTT.

Note on this clone: A read error may account for a junction end that differs from germline. The rearrangement links TRBV2 to TRBJ2-1; 11 bases are a match to TRBD2. CDR3 length equals 15 residues. Germline CDR1 and CDR2: SNHLY and FYNNEI. CDR3 nucleotides: TGTGCCAGCAGCCCCGGGGCTAGCGGGGGGATGGATGTCCTCTTC. Protein sequence: CASSPGASGGMDVLF.

CDR3 in amino acids: CASSGQGGNEQFF. DNA of the CDR3: TGCGCCAGCAGTGGACAGGGGGGGAATGAGCAGTTCTTC. The chain joins TRBV5-1 to TRBJ2-1; the match to TRBD1 covers 10 bases. The V and J ends lost 5 bases and 7 bases, in that order; junction bases with no gene match: 3. The CDR3 has 13 amino acids. CDR1 and CDR2 from the germline V gene are SGHRS and YFSETQ. The entire variable domain, with the rest obtained from reference TRBV5-1 and TRBJ2-1, is as follows: KAGVTQTPRYLIKTRGQQVTLSCSPISGHRSVSWYQQTPGQGLQFLFEYFSETQRNKGNFPGRFSGRQFSNSRSEMNVSTLELGDSALYLCASSGQGGNEQFFGPGTRLTVL.